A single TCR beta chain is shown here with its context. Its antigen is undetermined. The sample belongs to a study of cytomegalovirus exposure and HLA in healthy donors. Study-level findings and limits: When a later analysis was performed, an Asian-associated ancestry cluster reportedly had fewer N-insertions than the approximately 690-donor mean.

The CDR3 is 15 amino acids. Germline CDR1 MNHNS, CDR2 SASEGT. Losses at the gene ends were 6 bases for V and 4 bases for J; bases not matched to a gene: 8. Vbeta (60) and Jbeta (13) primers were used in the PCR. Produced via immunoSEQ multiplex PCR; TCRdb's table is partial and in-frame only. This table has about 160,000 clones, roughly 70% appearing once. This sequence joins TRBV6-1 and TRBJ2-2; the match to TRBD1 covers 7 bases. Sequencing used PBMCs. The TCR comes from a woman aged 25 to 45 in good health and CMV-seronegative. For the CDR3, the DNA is TGTGCCAGCAGGGCCGGGGACAGAACCACCGGGGAGCTGTTTTTT. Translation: CASRAGDRTTGELFF.